This note documents a single TCR beta chain sequence. Antigen unknown. The isolated RNA, all of it, was reverse transcribed, so expressed TCRB transcripts were what got sequenced. Sequenced by immunoSEQ multiplex PCR; TCRdb stores in-frame clones only, minus some. The sample lists approximately 360,000 clones, about 12% occurring once. From germline, CDR1 is SGHVS and CDR2 FQNEAQ. The CDR3 is 12 residues long. V lost 5 bases and J 7 bases, leaving 12 bases between the germline ends. These data originate in a study of beta chain features in type 1 diabetes. Overall study results and limits: A closer apparent resemblance between naive, central memory and Treg TCRB repertoires was seen in patients than in healthy donors. Whatever favoring of shorter templates PCR might show would apply equally to patients and controls. Still unanswered here is whether HLA type influences TCRB rearrangement. Type 1 diabetes patients showed a moderate but significant shortening of TCRB CDR3s in all four CD4+ subsets.

This chain connects TRBV7-8 to TRBJ2-7; tentatively, D is TRBD1 (5 bases). The receptor's source is a woman younger than 35 with type 1 diabetes. Sequences were obtained from naive CD4+ T cells from blood. Here the CDR3 reads CASSARAWEQYF. The CDR3 region has the DNA TGTGCCAGCAGCGCCAGGGCCTGGGAGCAGTACTTC.